One T cell receptor beta chain is described in this entry. The germline gene is not matched at one end of the junction; a read error may be the cause. Germline V gene lookup returns CDR1 SGHNT and CDR2 YYREEE (reference sequence). The CDR3 extends over 15 amino acids. The source of the sample is a study of blood T cell repertoires in COVID-19. On the study more broadly: Acute-phase and convalescent COVID-19 samples originated in the United States, Italy and Spain. T cells, B-cell-depleted T cells, or PBMCs supplied cDNA or gDNA.

In the original processing: Scientists estimated how many nucleated cells there were by amplifying reference gene primers. The table came from immunoSEQ multiplex PCR; TCRdb's copy has only in-frame clones and leaves some out. V, J and clone size derive from that table, while D and trimming were established from the DNA sequence. This table has 250,000 to 350,000 clones, around 81% appearing once. The TCR comes from a woman in her forties or fifties with active or convalescent COVID-19. Source material: peripheral blood. V usage is TRBV5-4 and J usage is TRBJ1-6, with unresolved D. The CDR3 coding sequence is TGTGCCAGCACCTTGACCTCTCCAAGCAATTCACCCCTCCACTTT. Protein: CASTLTSPSNSPLHF.